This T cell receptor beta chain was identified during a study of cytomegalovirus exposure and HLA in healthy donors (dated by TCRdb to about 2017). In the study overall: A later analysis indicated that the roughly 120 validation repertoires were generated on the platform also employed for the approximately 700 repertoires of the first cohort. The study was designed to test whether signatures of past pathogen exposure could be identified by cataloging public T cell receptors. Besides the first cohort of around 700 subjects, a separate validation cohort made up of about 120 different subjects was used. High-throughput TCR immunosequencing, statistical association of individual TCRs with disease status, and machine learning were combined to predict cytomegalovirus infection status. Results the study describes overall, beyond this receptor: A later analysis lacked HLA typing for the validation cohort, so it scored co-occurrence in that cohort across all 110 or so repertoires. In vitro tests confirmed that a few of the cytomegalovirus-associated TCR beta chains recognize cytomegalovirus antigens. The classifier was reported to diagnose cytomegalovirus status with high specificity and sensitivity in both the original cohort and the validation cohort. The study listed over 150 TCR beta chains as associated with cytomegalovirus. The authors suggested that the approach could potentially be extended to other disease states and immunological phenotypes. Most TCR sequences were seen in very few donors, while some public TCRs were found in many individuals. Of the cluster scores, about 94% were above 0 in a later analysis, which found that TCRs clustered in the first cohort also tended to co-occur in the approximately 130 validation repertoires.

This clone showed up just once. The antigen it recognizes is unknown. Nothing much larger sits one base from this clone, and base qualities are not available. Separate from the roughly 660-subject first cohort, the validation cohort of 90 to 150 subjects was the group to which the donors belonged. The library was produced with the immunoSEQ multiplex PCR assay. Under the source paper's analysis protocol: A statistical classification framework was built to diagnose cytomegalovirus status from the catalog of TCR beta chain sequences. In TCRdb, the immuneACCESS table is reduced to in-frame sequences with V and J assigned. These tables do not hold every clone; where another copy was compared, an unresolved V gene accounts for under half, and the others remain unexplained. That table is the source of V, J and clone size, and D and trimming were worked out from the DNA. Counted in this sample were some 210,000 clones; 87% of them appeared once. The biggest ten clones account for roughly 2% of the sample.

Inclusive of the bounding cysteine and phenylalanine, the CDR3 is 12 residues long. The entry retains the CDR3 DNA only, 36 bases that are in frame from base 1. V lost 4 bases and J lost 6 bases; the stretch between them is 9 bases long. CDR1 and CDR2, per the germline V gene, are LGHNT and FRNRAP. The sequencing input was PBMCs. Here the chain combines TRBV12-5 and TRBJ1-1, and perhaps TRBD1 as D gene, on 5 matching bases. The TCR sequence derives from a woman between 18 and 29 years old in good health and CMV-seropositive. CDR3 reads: CASGYVGAEAFF. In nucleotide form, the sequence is TGTGCTAGTGGTTATGTAGGGGCTGAAGCTTTCTTT.